These T cell receptor beta chains were read from a single sample in a study of Ad26.COV2.S vaccination and SARS-CoV-2 variants. Sequencing was performed with immunoSEQ multiplex PCR; in TCRdb, only in-frame clones are kept and a portion is missing. Of more than 350,000 clones listed, about 93% are singletons. Source: peripheral blood, taken in a trial of Ad26.COV2.S vaccine versus placebo. Receptors were obtained from a person between 18 and 60 years old who received the Ad26.COV2.S COVID-19 vaccine or a placebo. CDR3s include the opening cysteine and the closing phenylalanine or tryptophan. A D gene is named only where the DNA matches it firmly. The listing skips clone size in some rows; elsewhere it reads once, few, many or a size class.

clone_size | j_call | d_call | v_call | cdr3_aa | cdr3_nt
. | TRBJ1-1 | . | TRBV30 | CAWSLGGDAFF | TGTGCCTGGAGTCTGGGAGGAGACGCTTTCTTT
. | TRBJ2-1 | . | TRBV4-3 | CASSQSPASVDEQFF | TGCGCCAGCAGCCAAAGTCCCGCTAGTGTCGATGAGCAGTTCTTC
. | TRBJ2-7 | . | TRBV7-2 | CASSSTGLEQYF | TGTGCCAGCAGCTCTACAGGGTTGGAGCAGTACTTC
. | TRBJ2-1 | . | TRBV6-2/TRBV6-3 | CASSILGGGYNEQFF | TGTGCCAGCAGTATCCTCGGTGGAGGGTACAATGAGCAGTTCTTC
. | TRBJ2-4 | TRBD2 | TRBV10-2 | CATGGSGSELAKNIQYF | TGCGCCACCGGAGGGAGCGGGAGTGAACTAGCCAAAAACATTCAGTACTTC
. | TRBJ2-6 | . | TRBV7-2 | CASSFDAGANVLTF | TGTGCCAGCAGCTTCGACGCTGGGGCCAACGTCCTGACTTTC
. | TRBJ1-4 | . | TRBV2 | CASSASRINEKLFF | TGTGCCAGCAGTGCAAGTCGGATTAATGAAAAACTGTTTTTT
. | TRBJ2-2 | . | TRBV10-3 | CAISSGTFTGELFF | TGTGCCATCAGCTCCGGGACCTTCACCGGGGAGCTGTTTTTT
once | TRBJ2-2 | . | TRBV6-2/TRBV6-3 | CASSYSRGTGELFF | TGTGCCAGCAGTTACTCTCGGGGCACCGGGGAGCTGTTTTTT
. | TRBJ2-5 | TRBD1 | TRBV7-9 | CASTWDRRQETQYF | TGTGCCAGCACCTGGGACAGAAGACAAGAGACCCAGTACTTC
. | TRBJ2-1 | . | TRBV5-5 | CASSLEESSYNEQFF | TGTGCCAGCAGCTTGGAAGAGAGCTCCTACAATGAGCAGTTCTTC
. | TRBJ1-5 | . | TRBV5-4 | CASSRGGEQPQHF | TGTGCCAGCAGCCGAGGGGGTGAGCAGCCCCAGCATTTT
. | TRBJ2-3 | TRBD2 | TRBV27 | CASCPRLAALDTQYF | TGTGCCAGCTGCCCCCGACTAGCGGCACTAGATACGCAGTATTTT
once | TRBJ2-1 | TRBD2 | TRBV5-1 | CASSLLAGLYNEQFF | TGCGCCAGCAGCTTACTAGCGGGACTCTACAATGAGCAGTTCTTC
few | TRBJ2-7 | . | TRBV27 | CASSSAGEQYF | TGTGCCAGCAGTTCAGCCGGCGAGCAGTACTTC
few | TRBJ1-6 | . | TRBV9 | CASSPLGYENSPLHF | TGTGCCAGCAGCCCCCTGGGATATGAGAATTCACCCCTCCACTTT
. | TRBJ2-5 | . | TRBV2 | CASSEGGETQYF | TGTGCCAGCAGTGAAGGTGGGGAGACCCAGTACTTC
. | TRBJ2-7 | . | TRBV2 | CASGARSYEQYF | TGTGCCAGTGGTGCCCGGAGCTACGAGCAGTACTTC
. | TRBJ2-3 | . | TRBV11-2 | CASSLGLREWSTDTQYF | TGTGCCAGCAGCTTAGGTCTCCGGGAGTGGAGCACAGATACGCAGTATTTT
once | TRBJ1-1 | TRBD1 | TRBV19 | CASSAGTGGLLGTEAFF | TGTGCCAGTAGTGCGGGGACAGGGGGACTGTTGGGGACTGAAGCTTTCTTT
. | TRBJ2-6 | TRBD1 | TRBV4-3 | CASSQVWTGDSGANVLTF | TGCGCCAGCAGCCAAGTCTGGACAGGGGACTCTGGGGCCAACGTCCTGACTTTC
. | TRBJ2-7 | . | TRBV4-2 | CASSQEEVRDYEQYF | TGTGCCAGCAGCCAAGAAGAGGTCCGGGACTACGAGCAGTACTTC
few | TRBJ2-2 | . | TRBV5-4 | CASSLDRGLMNTGELFF | TGTGCCAGCAGCTTGGACCGAGGACTCATGAACACCGGGGAGCTGTTTTTT
. | TRBJ2-7 | TRBD2 | TRBV7-9 | CASSPRSGRGVHEQYF | TGTGCCAGCAGCCCCCGGAGCGGGAGAGGGGTCCACGAGCAGTACTTC